This TCR beta chain was retrieved from a study of identical twins listed by TCRdb under 2016. Background for the entire study: The study deep-sequenced TCR alpha and beta repertoires from monozygotic twins, unrelated adults of various ages and cord blood to test whether fetal clonotypes persist. Replicate twin experiments were performed at different times using different library preparation protocols to rule out contamination. What the study reported, not specific to this receptor: Out-of-frame TCR alpha sequences shared between twins showed an excess of low generation-probability sequences compared with coincidental sharing between unrelated individuals. Because the same donors could not be followed over many years, conclusions were based on cross-sectional statistical analysis. Invariant T cells such as MAIT and iNKT could partly confound zero-insertion analyses, though diverse VJ usage argued against this for most clonotypes. A weaker excess of twin sharing was found in beta out-of-frame sequences because the signal-to-noise ratio was lowered by fewer shared sequences. In monozygotic twins, recombination models systematically underestimated out-of-frame TCR alpha sharing, but the models matched the sharing seen between unrelated individuals. Abundant cord blood beta clonotypes had fewer insertions, young adult naive repertoires showed a similar but weaker trend, and memory repertoires showed no such trend.

Measured from the cysteine to the phenylalanine, the CDR3 is 14 residues long. Kept here is only the CDR3 DNA, which spans 42 bases and is read in frame from base 1. Via the germline V gene, CDR1 is SGHTA and CDR2 FQGNSA. The germline ends are 14 bases apart after V is trimmed by 4 bases and J by 5 bases. Receptor amplification or capture employed 5' RACE. TCRdb records Illumina HiSeq 2000 as the sequencer. Template switching added a universal primer binding site, and the final cDNA carried a unique molecular identifier that allowed TCR cDNA molecules to be counted accurately. First-strand cDNA for TCR alpha and beta chains was synthesized from specific primers in the conserved constant-segment region. To control for contamination, every cDNA library carried two barcodes: a SMART-Mk sample barcode plus Illumina barcodes. TruSeq adapter sequences, together with Illumina sample barcodes, were added in two successive PCR steps. Sequencing of the TCR alpha and beta cDNA libraries was done on the Illumina HiSeq platform using custom primers. From the authors' description of their analysis: Raw reads were processed with MiGEC to extract unique molecular identifiers, and MiXCR was used to determine CDR3 positions. For each individual, recombination models were inferred using an EM algorithm with the repgenHMM and IGoR tools. The analysis of shared clonotypes was done with the tcR package in R, with sharing normalized by the product of cloneset sizes. Out-of-frame nonproductive sequences were analyzed to study raw recombination free of thymic and clonal selection effects. Using fastp trimming at Q25 and MiXCR clonotype assembly, TCRdb reanalyzed the public sequencing data and kept in-frame beta chains. Rows are combined by CDR3 protein, so each entry shows the most common genes and DNA. TCRdb's processing, not the authors', yielded these V and J calls. The sample table holds a few hundred thousand distinct CDR3 sequences, of which 15% to 20% were seen once. 10% to 15% of the sample belongs to the ten largest clones.

Only healthy Caucasian donors were included. Three unrelated non-twin adults were additionally sequenced: a male aged 18 to 29, a male aged 50 to 59 and a female aged 50 to 59. Miltenyi CD45RO+ enrichment and human naive T-cell isolation kits were used to isolate memory (CD45RO+) and naive T cells from PBMC. This clonotype was seen a few times. The antigen this receptor binds is unknown. No base-level quality is on record; no much larger clone is a single base apart. The chain links TRBV7-2 with TRBJ1-1; the D gene cannot be named for sure. This clonotype was obtained from a man aged 50-59 years in good health. Sequencing was done on a sample of naive T cells sorted from blood. The cell subset or site label, as the study defines it: cells isolated with a human naive T-cell isolation kit. The sequenced DNA is TGTGCCAGCAGCTCCCAAGGCGTAAGGACTGAAGCTTTCTTT. Translated, this gives CASSSQGVRTEAFF.